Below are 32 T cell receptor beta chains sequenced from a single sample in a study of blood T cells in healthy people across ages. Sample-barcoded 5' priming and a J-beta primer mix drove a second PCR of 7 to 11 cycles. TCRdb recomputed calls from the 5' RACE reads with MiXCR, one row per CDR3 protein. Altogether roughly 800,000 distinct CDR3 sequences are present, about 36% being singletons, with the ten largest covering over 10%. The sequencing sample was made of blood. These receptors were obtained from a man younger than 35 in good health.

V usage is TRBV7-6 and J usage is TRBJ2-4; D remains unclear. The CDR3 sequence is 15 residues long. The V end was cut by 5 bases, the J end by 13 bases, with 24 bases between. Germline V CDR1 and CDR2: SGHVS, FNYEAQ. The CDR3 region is CASSPRALNYNEQYF. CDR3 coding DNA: TGTGCCAGCAGCCCCCGGGCCCTAAACTACAATGAGCAGTACTTC.

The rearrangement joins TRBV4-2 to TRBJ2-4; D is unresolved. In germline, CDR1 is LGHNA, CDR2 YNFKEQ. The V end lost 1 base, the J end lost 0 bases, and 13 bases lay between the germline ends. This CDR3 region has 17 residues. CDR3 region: CASSQGFATLAKNIQYF. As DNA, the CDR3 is TGTGCCAGCAGCCAAGGTTTCGCGACCCTAGCCAAAAACATTCAGTACTTC.

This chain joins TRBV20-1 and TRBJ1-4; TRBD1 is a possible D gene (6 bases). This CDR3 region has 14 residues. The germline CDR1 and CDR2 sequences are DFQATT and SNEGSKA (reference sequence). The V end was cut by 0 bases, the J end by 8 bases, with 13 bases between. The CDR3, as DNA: TGCAGTGCTAGAGATGGCAGGGGCGAAGAAAAACTGTTTTTT. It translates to CSARDGRGEEKLFF.

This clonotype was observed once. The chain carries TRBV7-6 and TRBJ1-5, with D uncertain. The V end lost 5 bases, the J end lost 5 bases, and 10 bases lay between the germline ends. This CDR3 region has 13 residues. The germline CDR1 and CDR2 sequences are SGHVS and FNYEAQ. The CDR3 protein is CASSARWDQPQHF. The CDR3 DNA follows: TGTGCCAGCAGCGCACGGTGGGATCAGCCCCAGCATTTT.

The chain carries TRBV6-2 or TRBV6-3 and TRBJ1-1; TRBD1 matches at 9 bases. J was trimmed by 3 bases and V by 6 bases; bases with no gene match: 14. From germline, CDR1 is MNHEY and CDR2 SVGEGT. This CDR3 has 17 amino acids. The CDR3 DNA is TGTGCCAGCAGCCCCGGAAATTGGGACAGGGCGGACACTGAAGCTTTCTTT. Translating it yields CASSPGNWDRADTEAFF.

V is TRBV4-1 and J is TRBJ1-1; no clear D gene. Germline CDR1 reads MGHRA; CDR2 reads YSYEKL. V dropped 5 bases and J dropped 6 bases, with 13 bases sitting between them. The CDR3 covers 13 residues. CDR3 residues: CASSASGSPEAFF. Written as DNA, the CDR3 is TGCGCCAGCAGCGCCTCGGGGTCCCCTGAAGCTTTCTTT.

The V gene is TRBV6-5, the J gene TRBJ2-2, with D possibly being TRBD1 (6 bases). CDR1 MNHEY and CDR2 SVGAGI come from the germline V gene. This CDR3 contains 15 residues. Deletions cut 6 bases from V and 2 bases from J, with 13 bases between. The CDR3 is CASRAGTTNTGELFF. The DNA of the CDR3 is TGTGCCAGCAGAGCCGGGACAACCAACACCGGGGAGCTGTTTTTT.

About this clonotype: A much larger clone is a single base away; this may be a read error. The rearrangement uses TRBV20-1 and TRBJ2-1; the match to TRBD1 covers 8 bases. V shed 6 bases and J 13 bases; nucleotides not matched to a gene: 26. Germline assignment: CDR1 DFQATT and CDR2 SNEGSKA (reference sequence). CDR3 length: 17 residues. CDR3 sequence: CSARGPWKGQVQETQFF. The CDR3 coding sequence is TGCAGTGCAAGGGGCCCCTGGAAGGGACAGGTCCAAGAGACCCAGTTCTTC.

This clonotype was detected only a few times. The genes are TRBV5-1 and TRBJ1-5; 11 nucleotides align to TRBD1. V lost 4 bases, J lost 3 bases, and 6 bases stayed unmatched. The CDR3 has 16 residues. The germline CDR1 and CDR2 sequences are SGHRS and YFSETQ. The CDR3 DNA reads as TGCGCCAGCAGCCCGGGGACAGGGGGTCTCAATCAGCCCCAGCATTTT. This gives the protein CASSPGTGGLNQPQHF.

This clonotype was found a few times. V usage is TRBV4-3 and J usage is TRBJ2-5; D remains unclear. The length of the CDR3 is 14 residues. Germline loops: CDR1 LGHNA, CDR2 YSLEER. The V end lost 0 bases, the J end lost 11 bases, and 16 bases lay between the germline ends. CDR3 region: CASSQDISVRGQYF. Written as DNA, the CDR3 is TGCGCCAGCAGCCAAGACATTTCGGTGCGTGGGCAGTACTTC.

The chain's CDR3 is CASRVVRNTEAFF. The CDR3 region has the DNA TGTGCCAGCCGAGTGGTCCGGAACACTGAAGCTTTCTTT. The chain employs TRBV12-3 or TRBV12-4 and TRBJ1-1; D unclear. Trimming removed 8 bases at V and 1 base at J, with 11 bases between. This CDR3 comprises 13 residues.

Here the CDR3 reads CASSQTGAGTGLSGYTF. Written as DNA, the CDR3 is TGTGCCAGCAGCCAAACCGGGGCGGGGACAGGACTAAGCGGCTACACCTTC. V and J are TRBV4-2 and TRBJ1-2; 8 positions agree with TRBD1. This CDR3 has 17 amino acids. The germline V gene encodes CDR1 LGHNA and CDR2 YNFKEQ. V shed 2 bases, J shed 8 bases, and the junction held 16 bases outside the gene matches.

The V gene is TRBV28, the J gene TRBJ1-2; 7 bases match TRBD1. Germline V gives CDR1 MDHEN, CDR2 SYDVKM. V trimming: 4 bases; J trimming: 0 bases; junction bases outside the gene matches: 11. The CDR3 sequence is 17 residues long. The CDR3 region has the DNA TGTGCCAGCAGTTACCCTGCAGGGGGTTACCCTAACTATGGCTACACCTTC. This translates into CASSYPAGGYPNYGYTF.

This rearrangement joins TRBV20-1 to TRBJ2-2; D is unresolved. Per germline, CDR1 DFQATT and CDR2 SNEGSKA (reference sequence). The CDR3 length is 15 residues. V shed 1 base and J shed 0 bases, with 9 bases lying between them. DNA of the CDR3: TGCAGTGCTAGAGGTCTAACAACGAACACCGGGGAGCTGTTTTTT. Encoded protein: CSARGLTTNTGELFF.

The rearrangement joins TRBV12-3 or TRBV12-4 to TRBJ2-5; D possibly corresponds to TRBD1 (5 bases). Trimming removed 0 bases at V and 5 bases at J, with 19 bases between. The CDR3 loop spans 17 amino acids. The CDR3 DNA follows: TGTGCCAGCAGTTTAGCGCCGGGCGCAGGGCCCCTGGAGACCCAGTACTTC. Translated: CASSLAPGAGPLETQYF.

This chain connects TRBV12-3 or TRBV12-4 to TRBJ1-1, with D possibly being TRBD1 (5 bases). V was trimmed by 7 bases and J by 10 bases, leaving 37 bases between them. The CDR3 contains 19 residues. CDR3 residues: CASTLSSLGAAALASGAFF. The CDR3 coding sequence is TGTGCCAGCACCCTTTCAAGTTTAGGGGCCGCCGCCCTCGCCTCGGGAGCTTTCTTT.

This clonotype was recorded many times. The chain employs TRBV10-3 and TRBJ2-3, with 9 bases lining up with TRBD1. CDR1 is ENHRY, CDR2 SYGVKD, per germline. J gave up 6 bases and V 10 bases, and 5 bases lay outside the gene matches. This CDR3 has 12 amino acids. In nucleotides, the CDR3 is TGTGCCACCGGACAGGGGAGGGATACGCAGTATTTT. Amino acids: CATGQGRDTQYF.

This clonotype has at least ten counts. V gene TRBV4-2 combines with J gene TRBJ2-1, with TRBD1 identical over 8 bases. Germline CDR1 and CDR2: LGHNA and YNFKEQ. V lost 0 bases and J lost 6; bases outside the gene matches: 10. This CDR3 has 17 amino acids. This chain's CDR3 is CASSQDRVTGDSNEQFF. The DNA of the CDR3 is TGTGCCAGCAGCCAAGATAGGGTGACAGGGGATTCCAATGAGCAGTTCTTC.

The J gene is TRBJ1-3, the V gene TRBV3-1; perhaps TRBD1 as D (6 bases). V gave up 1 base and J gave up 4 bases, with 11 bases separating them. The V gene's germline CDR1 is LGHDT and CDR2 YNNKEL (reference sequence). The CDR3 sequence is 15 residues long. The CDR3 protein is CASSQGQGRGNTIYF. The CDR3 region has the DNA TGTGCCAGCAGCCAAGGGCAGGGGCGAGGAAACACCATATATTTT.

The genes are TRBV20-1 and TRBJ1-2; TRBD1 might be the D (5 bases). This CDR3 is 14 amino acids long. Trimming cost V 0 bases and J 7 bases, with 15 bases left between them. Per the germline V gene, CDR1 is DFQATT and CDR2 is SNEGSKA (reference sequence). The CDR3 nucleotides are TGCAGTGCTAGAGATAAGGTTGGGGCTCGTGGCTACACCTTC. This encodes CSARDKVGARGYTF.

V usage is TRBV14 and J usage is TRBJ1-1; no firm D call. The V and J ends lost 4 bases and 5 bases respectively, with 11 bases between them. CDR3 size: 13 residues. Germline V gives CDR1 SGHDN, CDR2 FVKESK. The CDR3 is CASSLNPKTEAFF. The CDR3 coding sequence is TGTGCCAGCAGCCTCAACCCGAAGACTGAAGCTTTCTTT. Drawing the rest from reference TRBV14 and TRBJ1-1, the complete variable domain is EAGVTQFPSHSVIEKGQTVTLRCDPISGHDNLYWYRRVMGKEIKFLLHFVKESKQDESGMPNNRFLAERTGGTYSTLKVQPAELEDSGVYFCASSLNPKTEAFFGQGTRLTVV.

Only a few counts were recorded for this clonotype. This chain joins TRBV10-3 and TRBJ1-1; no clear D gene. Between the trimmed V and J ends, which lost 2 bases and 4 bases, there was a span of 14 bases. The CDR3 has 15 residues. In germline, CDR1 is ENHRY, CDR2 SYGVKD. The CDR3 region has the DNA TGTGCCATCAGTGAGGAGGGAAGAGGATCCACTGAAGCTTTCTTT. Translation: CAISEEGRGSTEAFF.

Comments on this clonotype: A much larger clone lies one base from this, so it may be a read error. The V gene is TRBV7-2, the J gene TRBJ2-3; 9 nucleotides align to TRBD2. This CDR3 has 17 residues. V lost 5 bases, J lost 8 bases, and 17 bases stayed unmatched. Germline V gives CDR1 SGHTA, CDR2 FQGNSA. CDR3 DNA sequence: TGTGCCAGCAGCCTTTTGACTAGCGGAGCCTCCTTCAGTACGCAGTATTTT. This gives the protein CASSLLTSGASFSTQYF.

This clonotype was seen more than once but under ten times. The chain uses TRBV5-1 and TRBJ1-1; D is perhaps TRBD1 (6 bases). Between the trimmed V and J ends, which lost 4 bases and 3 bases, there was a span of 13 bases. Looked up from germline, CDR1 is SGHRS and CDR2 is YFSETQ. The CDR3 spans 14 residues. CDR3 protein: CASSPRTEDTEAFF. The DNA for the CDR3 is TGCGCCAGCAGCCCACGGACAGAGGACACTGAAGCTTTCTTT.

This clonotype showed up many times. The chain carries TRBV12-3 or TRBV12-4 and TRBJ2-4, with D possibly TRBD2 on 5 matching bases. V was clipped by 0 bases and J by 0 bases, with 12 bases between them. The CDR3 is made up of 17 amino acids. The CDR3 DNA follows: TGTGCCAGCAGTTTAGCGCCTTTCGGGGTAGCCAAAAACATTCAGTACTTC. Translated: CASSLAPFGVAKNIQYF.

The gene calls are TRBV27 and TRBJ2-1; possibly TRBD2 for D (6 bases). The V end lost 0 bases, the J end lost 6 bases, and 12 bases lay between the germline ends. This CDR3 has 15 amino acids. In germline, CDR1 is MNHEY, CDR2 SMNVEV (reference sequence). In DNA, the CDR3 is TGTGCCAGCAGTTTATCGGTGGAGGGGCCCAATGAGCAGTTCTTC. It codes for CASSLSVEGPNEQFF.

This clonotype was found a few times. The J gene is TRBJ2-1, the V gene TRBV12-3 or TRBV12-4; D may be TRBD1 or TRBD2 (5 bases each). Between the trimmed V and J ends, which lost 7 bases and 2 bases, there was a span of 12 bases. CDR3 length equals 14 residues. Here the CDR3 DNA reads TGTGCCAGCACCTCCGGGACCCCCTACAATGAGCAGTTCTTC. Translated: CASTSGTPYNEQFF.

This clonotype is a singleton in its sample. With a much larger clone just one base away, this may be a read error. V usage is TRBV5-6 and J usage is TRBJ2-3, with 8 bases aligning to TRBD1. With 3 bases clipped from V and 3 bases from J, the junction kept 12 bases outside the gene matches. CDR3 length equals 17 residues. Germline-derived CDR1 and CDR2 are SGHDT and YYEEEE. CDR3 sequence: CASSSGWTDRETDTQYF. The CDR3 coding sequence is TGTGCCAGCAGCTCGGGATGGACGGACAGGGAAACAGATACGCAGTATTTT.

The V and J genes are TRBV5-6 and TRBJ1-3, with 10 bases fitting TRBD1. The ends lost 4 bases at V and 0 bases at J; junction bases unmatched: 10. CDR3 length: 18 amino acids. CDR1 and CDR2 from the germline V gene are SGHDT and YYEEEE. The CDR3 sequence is CASSRFRDRGASGNTIYF. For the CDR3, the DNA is TGTGCCAGCAGCCGTTTCCGGGACAGGGGTGCCTCTGGAAACACCATATATTTT.

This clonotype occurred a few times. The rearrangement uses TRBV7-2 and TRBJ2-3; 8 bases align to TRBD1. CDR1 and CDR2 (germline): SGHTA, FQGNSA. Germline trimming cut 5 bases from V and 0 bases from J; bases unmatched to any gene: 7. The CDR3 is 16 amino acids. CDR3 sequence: CASSPRQGPSTDTQYF. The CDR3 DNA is TGTGCCAGCAGCCCAAGACAGGGGCCGAGCACAGATACGCAGTATTTT.

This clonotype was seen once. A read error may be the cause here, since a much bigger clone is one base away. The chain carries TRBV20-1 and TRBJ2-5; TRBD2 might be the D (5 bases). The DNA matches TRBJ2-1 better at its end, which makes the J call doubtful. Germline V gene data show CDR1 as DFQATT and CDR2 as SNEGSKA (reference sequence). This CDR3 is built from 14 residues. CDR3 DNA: TGCAGTGCTAGAGATATGGCGGGCCAAGAGACCCAGTTCTTC. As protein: CSARDMAGQETQFF.

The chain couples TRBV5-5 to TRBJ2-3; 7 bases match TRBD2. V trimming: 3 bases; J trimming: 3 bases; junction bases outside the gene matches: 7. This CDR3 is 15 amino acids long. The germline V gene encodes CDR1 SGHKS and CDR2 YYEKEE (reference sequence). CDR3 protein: CASSWGGIGTDTQYF. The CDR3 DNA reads TGTGCCAGCAGCTGGGGAGGGATAGGTACAGATACGCAGTATTTT.